The 29 T cell receptor delta chains below all came from one sample that was sequenced in a study of γδ T cells in repeated Plasmodium falciparum infection. Vgamma9/Vdelta2+ and Vdelta2-negative gammadelta T cells were flow-sorted from PBMC for bulk sequencing. TCRdb redid the clone calls on the multiplex PCR reads with CATT. The sample has around 50,000 delta-chain clones, 1.5% to 2% seen once. Sequenced material: gamma-delta T cells from blood. These receptors came from a pool of human donors (malaria-infected and uninfected, not separated).

A few counts support this clone. The protein TCRdb lists belongs to a much larger clone and differs from this DNA's translation at residue 7, which points to a read error; the protein shown is made from the DNA. CDR3 in DNA: TGTGCCTGTGACCCCTGGGGAGATAAAAACGATAAACTCATCTTT. It yields the protein CACDPWGDKNDKLIF. The chain employs TRDV2 and TRDJ1, with D tentatively TRDD3 (6 bases). The CDR3 is 15 residues long. Germline V CDR1 and CDR2: GEAIGNYY, EKD. Trimming took 3 bases from V and 4 from J, leaving 17 bases between them.

This clone was counted ten times or more. This DNA's translation differs at residue 15 from TCRdb's protein, which comes from a much larger clone; a read error is likely, and the protein shown is translated from the DNA. V gene TRDV2 was called; the J gene was not; the DNA was not used to check the table's D call, TRDD3. Per the germline V gene, CDR1 is GEAIGNYY and CDR2 is EKD. This CDR3 region has 16 residues. CDR3 DNA sequence: TGTGCCTGTGACACCGTCGGGGGGGGTTACACCGATAAACTCACCTTT. Residues: CACDTVGGGYTDKLTF.

This clone was counted many times. At the DNA level, this CDR3 is encoded by other sequences in the same sample as well. The chain combines TRDV1 with TRDJ1; 13 nucleotides align to TRDD3. The CDR3 sequence is 26 residues long. The germline V gene encodes CDR1 TSWWSYY and CDR2 QGS. Trimming cost V 2 bases and J 4 bases; bases outside gene matches: 34. CDR3 loop: CALGEARNCPSSNLLGDTHYYDKLIF. The DNA of the CDR3 is TGTGCTCTTGGGGAAGCCCGCAATTGTCCTTCCTCTAATTTACTGGGGGATACGCATTATTACGATAAACTCATCTTT.

This clone turned up a few times. A far larger clone differs by one base, so this is likely a read error. Other DNA sequences in this specimen translate into the identical CDR3. The V gene call is TRDV3, and the J gene call is absent; the table's D call, TRDD2, was not checked against the DNA. CDR3 length equals 14 residues. The germline V gene has CDR1 TVYSNPD and CDR2 GDNSRS (reference sequence). The CDR3, as DNA: TGTGCCTTTGCCTTCCCCCCTAACACCGATAAACTCATCTTC. This translates into CAFAFPPNTDKLIF.

On this clone: A far larger clone is one nucleotide away, so this likely arose from a read error. The sample has other DNA sequences that encode this CDR3 too. The chain uses TRDV3 and TRDJ1, with 11 bases matching TRDD3. The J gene, missing from TCRdb, was assigned here through DNA to germline matching. Per germline, CDR1 TVYSNPD and CDR2 GDNSRS (reference sequence). The V and J ends lost 1 base and 0 bases, in that order; junction bases with no gene match: 22. The CDR3 runs to 21 residues. DNA for the CDR3: TGTGCCTTTACCTACCCCTCTTACTGGGGGATAGCATCCTTGTACACCGATAAACTCATCTTT. This sequence encodes CAFTYPSYWGIASLYTDKLIF.

Turning to this clone: A read error likely explains this, since a far larger clone differs by one base. In the same sample, other DNA sequences code for this CDR3. The V call is TRDV1, the J call TRDJ1; D may be TRDD2 (6 bases). Trimming shortened V by 3 bases and J by 2 bases, and 22 bases separated the two germline ends. This CDR3 spans 18 amino acids. Germline assignment: CDR1 TSWWSYY and CDR2 QGS. The CDR3, as DNA: TGTGCTCTTGGGGAGGGTCCTACACCGCCCCTCCCAACCGATAAACTCATCTTT. Translated, it gives CALGEGPTPPLPTDKLIF.

This clone was counted between two and nine times. Given a far larger clone just one base away, this is likely a sequencing read error. Within the sample, other DNA sequences also encode this same CDR3. V and J are TRDV2 and TRDJ1, with TRDD3 identical over 9 bases. The J gene, not given by TCRdb, was assigned here from a germline match of the nucleotide sequence. CDR3 length equals 21 residues. The V gene end was trimmed by 0 bases and the J gene end by 2 bases; junction bases not matched to a gene: 21. Germline V gives CDR1 GEAIGNYY, CDR2 EKD. CDR3 nucleotides: TGTGCCTGTGACACCGTACCTATTCCTACGCTGCGGGGGGATACTACCGATAAACTCATCTTT. As protein: CACDTVPIPTLRGDTTDKLIF.

This clone was counted ten times or more. In the same sample, other DNA sequences code for this CDR3. The J gene is TRDJ1, the V gene TRDV1; 10 bases are a match to TRDD3. The CDR3 is 21 residues long. Germline assignment: CDR1 TSWWSYY and CDR2 QGS. With 2 bases clipped from V and 1 base from J, the junction kept 19 bases outside the gene matches. CDR3 amino acids: CALGEYSSSGRGIRGTDKLIF. DNA for the CDR3: TGTGCTCTTGGGGAATATTCTTCGAGTGGGAGGGGGATACGCGGCACCGATAAACTCATCTTT.

Regarding this clone: This DNA's translation differs at residue 13 from TCRdb's protein, which comes from a much larger clone; a read error is likely, and the protein shown is translated from the DNA. The chain uses TRDV1 and TRDJ1; 7 bases match TRDD2. TCRdb gives no J gene; it was assigned here by matching the DNA to germline. CDR1 and CDR2 from the germline V gene are TSWWSYY and QGS. The CDR3 runs to 21 residues. J was trimmed by 4 bases and V by 3 bases; bases with no gene match: 26. The CDR3 sequence: CALGDLSYPFQSRGLNDKLIF. CDR3 DNA: TGTGCTCTTGGGGATCTTTCCTACCCATTTCAAAGCCGGGGGCTTAACGATAAACTCATCTTT.

This clone was observed a handful of times. Translating this DNA gives a protein that differs at residue 19 from the TCRdb one, which belongs to a much larger clone; a read error is likely, and the protein shown is this translation. The V gene call reads TRDV1; no J gene was called; the table's D call, TRDD3, has no DNA check behind it. The CDR3 is 21 amino acids. Germline V gene data show CDR1 as TSWWSYY and CDR2 as QGS. In nucleotides, the CDR3 is TGTGCTCTTGGGGAACTATGTTGGGTATGTACGCGTACTGGGGGATTGGATAAACCCATCTTT. It yields the protein CALGELCWVCTRTGGLDKPIF.

About this clone: A far larger clone is one base from this, pointing to a likely read error. The sample carries other DNA sequences with the same CDR3. The J gene is TRDJ2, the V gene TRDV1, with a possible D match to TRDD3 (6 bases). No J gene is reported in TCRdb; it was inferred here by comparing the DNA with germline. The CDR3 is made up of 17 amino acids. CDR1 is TSWWSYY and CDR2 is QGS in the germline V gene. CDR3 nucleotide sequence: TGTGCTCTGGGGGAACTTTATAGAACTGATTACCGAAAACAACTCTTCTTT. Protein: CALGELYRTDYRKQLFF.

As concerns this clone: TCRdb pairs this DNA with a much larger clone's protein that differs at residue 10, likely a read error; the protein shown was translated from the DNA. The genes are TRDV2 and TRDJ1; no reliable D call. The J gene, left out of TCRdb, was set here by checking the DNA against germline. This CDR3 region has 14 residues. CDR1 is GEAIGNYY, CDR2 EKD, per germline. CDR3 loop: CACDSITETEKLIF. The CDR3 DNA is TGTGCCTGTGACTCAATTACTGAAACCGAGAAACTCATCTTT.

This clone was seen more than once but under ten times. TCRdb lists the protein of a much larger clone for this DNA, which differs at residue 25, so this is likely a read error; the protein given here is translated from the DNA itself. Here the CDR3 DNA reads TGTGCTCTTGGGGAACCCGATGGGGAAGTCTCCGGGTCCATACTGGGGGATACACTCACATCTACCGATAAACCCATCTTT. Its translation: CALGEPDGEVSGSILGDTLTSTDKPIF. This chain joins TRDV1 and TRDJ1, with 12 bases lining up with TRDD3. The CDR3 covers 27 residues. Germline V gene data show CDR1 as TSWWSYY and CDR2 as QGS.

This clone was seen a handful of times. Translating this DNA gives a protein that differs at residue 15 from the TCRdb one, which belongs to a much larger clone; a read error is likely, and the protein shown is this translation. V gene TRDV2 combines with J gene TRDJ1; the D call may be TRDD2 or TRDD3 (5 bases each). Since TCRdb gives no J gene, matching the DNA to germline was used here to assign it. CDR3 length: 25 amino acids. The ends were cut back, 1 base at V and 0 bases at J, with 41 bases in the middle. Looked up from germline, CDR1 is GEAIGNYY and CDR2 is EKD. This CDR3 reads CACDTGLLSGSGCHSPKWYTDKLIF. CDR3 nucleotide sequence: TGTGCCTGTGACACGGGCCTTCTTTCAGGGTCGGGATGTCACTCCCCAAAGTGGTACACCGATAAACTCATCTTT.

Worth noting for this clone: The TCRdb protein comes from a much larger clone and disagrees with this DNA's translation at residue 8, likely due to a read error; the protein given here is derived from the DNA. V is TRDV1 and J is TRDJ1; 7 nucleotides line up with TRDD3. TCRdb supplies no J gene; here it was assigned by aligning the nucleotide sequence to germline. Germline loops: CDR1 TSWWSYY, CDR2 QGS. Trimming at V came to 5 bases and at J to 0 bases, leaving 24 bases not matched to a gene. This CDR3 region has 21 residues. CDR3 bases: TGTGCTCTTGGGAAGGGCCCCTCAGGACCTCTACCCTGGGGGTACACCGATAAACTCATCTTT. Amino acid sequence: CALGKGPSGPLPWGYTDKLIF.

Regarding this clone: This is likely an artifact of a read error, given a far larger clone one base away. Other DNA sequences in the sample encode the same CDR3. The chain joins TRDV1 to TRDJ1; 10 bases match TRDD3. TCRdb lists no J gene, so it was determined here by aligning the DNA to germline. Trimming at V came to 3 bases and at J to 0 bases, leaving 37 bases not matched to a gene. The CDR3 is 27 residues long. Germline V lookup: CDR1 TSWWSYY, CDR2 QGS. Here the CDR3 reads CALGELRYWVPFKYWGILGAYTDKLIF. The DNA of the CDR3 is TGTGCTCTTGGGGAGCTTCGGTACTGGGTCCCGTTCAAATACTGGGGGATCCTGGGGGCGTACACCGATAAACTCATCTTT.

This clone was counted a few times. One base separates it from a far larger clone, so it is likely a read error. Other DNA sequences in the sample encode the same CDR3. J is TRDJ1 and V is TRDV3; D gene unclear. TCRdb supplies no J gene; here it was assigned by aligning the nucleotide sequence to germline. The CDR3 has 23 residues. Germline loops: CDR1 TVYSNPD, CDR2 GDNSRS (reference sequence). Trimming took 5 bases from V and 0 from J, leaving 43 bases between them. CDR3 DNA: TGTGCCAGACGAGAACTGCAGCCTTACCCCATCCCCCTCAAAGCCCCCTACACCGATAAACTCATCTTT. It is translated as CARRELQPYPIPLKAPYTDKLIF. Combining the CDR3 with reference TRDV3 and TRDJ1 gives the whole variable domain CDKVTQSSPDQTVASGSEVVLLCTYDTVYSNPDLFWYRIRPDYSFQFVFYGDNSRSEGADFTQGRFSVKHILTQKAFHLVISPVRTEDSATYYCARRELQPYPIPLKAPYTDKLIFGKGTRVTVEP.

A word on this clone: TCRdb assigns this DNA the protein of a much larger clone, which departs from its translation at residue 17; this likely reflects a read error, and the protein shown comes from translating the DNA. Written as DNA, the CDR3 is TGTGCTCTTGGGGAAGGGAAGGCCTTCCTGGTCTGGGGGACACGAGATAGACTCATCTTT. It translates to CALGEGKAFLVWGTRDRLIF. This chain uses TRDV1 with TRDJ1, with D possibly matching TRDD3 (8 bases). The J gene is absent in TCRdb and was assigned here via DNA matching to germline. This CDR3 is built from 20 residues. Germline loops: CDR1 TSWWSYY, CDR2 QGS.

This clone showed up just a few times. TCRdb's protein for this DNA is that of a much larger clone and differs from the translation at residue 7, likely a read error; the protein shown is the DNA translation. The V gene is TRDV2, the J gene TRDJ1, with 7 bases identical to TRDD3. No J gene was available from TCRdb, and it was assigned here by a germline match of the DNA. The germline V gene encodes CDR1 GEAIGNYY and CDR2 EKD. Trimming at V came to 1 base and at J to 6 bases, leaving 31 bases not matched to a gene. The CDR3 totals 22 residues. CDR3 amino acids: CACDTLRQQPHVLGPEGNKLIF. CDR3 in DNA: TGTGCCTGTGACACTTTAAGGCAACAACCCCATGTACTGGGGCCTGAAGGGAATAAACTCATCTTT.

This clone came up a few times. A read error likely explains why the TCRdb protein, taken from a much larger clone, differs from this DNA's translation at residue 4; the protein shown is translated from the DNA. CDR3: CALVELTYWGIRTSSKDTDKLIF. The DNA of the CDR3 is TGTGCTCTTGTGGAACTTACTTACTGGGGGATACGGACCTCCTCTAAGGACACCGATAAACTCATCTTT. This chain joins TRDV1 and TRDJ1; 13 bases match TRDD3. In the absence of a J gene in TCRdb, the DNA was matched to germline to assign it here. This CDR3 is built from 23 residues. CDR1 TSWWSYY and CDR2 QGS come from the germline V gene.

Comments on this clone: The protein recorded in TCRdb matches a much larger clone and deviates from this DNA's translation at residue 7, suggesting a read error; the protein here is obtained by translating the DNA. V usage is TRDV3 and J usage is TRDJ1; D possibly matches TRDD2 or TRDD3 (6 bases each). Germline matching of the DNA provided the J gene here, since TCRdb leaves it blank. With 3 bases removed from V and 0 bases from J, the gap between germline ends came to 29 bases. The CDR3 covers 19 residues. Germline assignment: CDR1 TVYSNPD and CDR2 GDNSRS (reference sequence). The CDR3 DNA is TGTGCCTTAACCTTCCCCCCTGACTGGGCCTCAACCGACACCGATAAACTCATCTTT. It encodes CALTFPPDWASTDTDKLIF.

As concerns this clone: Just one base apart from a much larger clone, this may be a read error. The chain is built from TRAV29/DV5 and TRDJ1; 11 nucleotides line up with TRDD3. Germline V CDR1 and CDR2: NSMFDY, ISSIKDK. The CDR3 runs 24 residues. CDR3 residues: CAASAVLPSRTGGYEEVDTNKLIF. Written as DNA, the CDR3 is TGTGCAGCAAGCGCGGTCCTACCATCTCGTACTGGGGGATATGAAGAAGTTGACACCAATAAACTCATCTTT.

The sample holds many counts of this clone. This likely reflects a read error, since a far larger clone is one base away. The J gene is uncalled and the V gene is TRDV3; the DNA was not compared with TRDD3, the D call given in the table. Germline CDR1 is TVYSNPD and CDR2 is GDNSRS (reference sequence). This CDR3 has 29 amino acids. CDR3 loop: CAFPVPSYPRSANYWGIIVGAWDTRQVFF. DNA for the CDR3: TGTGCCTTCCCCGTGCCTTCCTACCCCAGATCCGCCAATTACTGGGGGATAATCGTCGGGGCCTGGGACACCCGACAGGTGTTTTTC.

This clone was recorded a few times. A far larger clone is one nucleotide away, so this likely arose from a read error. This specimen includes other DNA sequences encoding the same CDR3. The rearrangement links TRDV1 to TRDJ1; TRDD3 matches 8 bases. TCRdb lists no J gene, so it was determined here by aligning the DNA to germline. Looked up from germline, CDR1 is TSWWSYY and CDR2 is QGS. The CDR3 has 25 residues. V shed 0 bases and J 0 bases; nucleotides not matched to a gene: 30. The CDR3 loop reads CALGELKRLLSPPYWGAPYTDKLIF. CDR3 nucleotides: TGTGCTCTTGGGGAACTAAAGCGGCTCCTCTCCCCACCGTACTGGGGGGCCCCCTACACCGATAAACTCATCTTT.

As to this clone: TCRdb's entry gives the protein of a much larger clone, which mismatches this DNA's translation at residue 13, likely from a read error; the protein reported here is translated from the DNA. This chain connects TRDV3 to TRDJ1; either TRDD2 or TRDD3 may fit D (9 bases each). Germline V lookup: CDR1 TVYSNPD, CDR2 GDNSRS (reference sequence). V was cut by 0 bases and J by 0 bases, with 29 bases left in between. The CDR3 spans 20 residues. CDR3 coding DNA: TGTGCCTTTAGAATCCTTCCTACGAGGGGATACGGGTGGTACACCGATAAACTCATCTTT. This sequence encodes CAFRILPTRGYGWYTDKLIF.

Of note for this clone: The TCRdb protein, from a much larger clone, departs from this DNA's translation at residue 17, likely by read error; the protein shown derives from the DNA. V usage is TRDV1 and J usage is TRDJ1; D is possibly TRDD3 (6 bases). Germline V CDR1 and CDR2: TSWWSYY, QGS. The CDR3 covers 20 residues. CDR3 nucleotide sequence: TGTGCTCTTGGGGAACTTCAGGTCCGGGGATGCCCCTATTACACCGATATACTCATCTTT. Translating gives CALGELQVRGCPYYTDILIF.

This clone was detected ten times or more. The mismatch at residue 13 between this DNA's translation and the TCRdb protein of a much larger clone likely reflects a read error; the protein shown is translated from the DNA. The chain uses TRDV1 and TRDJ1; D not resolved. This CDR3 is built from 14 residues. Germline V CDR1 and CDR2: TSWWSYY, QGS. This CDR3 reads CALGCAQVSDKLTF. In DNA, the CDR3 is TGTGCTCTTGGGTGTGCTCAAGTGTCCGATAAACTCACCTTT.

This clone was observed at least ten times. TCRdb's entry gives the protein of a much larger clone, which mismatches this DNA's translation at residue 5, likely from a read error; the protein reported here is translated from the DNA. V gene TRDV1 combines with J gene TRDJ1; weak D call: TRDD2 (5 bases). The J gene, absent from TCRdb, was called here by matching the DNA to germline. Germline assignment: CDR1 TSWWSYY and CDR2 QGS. Trimming removed 4 bases from V and 0 bases from J, with 18 bases in between. The CDR3 covers 17 residues. CDR3 amino acids: CALGGDPSLIYTDKLIF. CDR3 DNA sequence: TGTGCTCTTGGGGGAGACCCTTCTCTTATCTACACCGATAAACTCATCTTT.

This clone appeared a few times. A far larger clone is a single base away, which makes a read error likely. Other nucleotide sequences in the sample specify the same CDR3. As DNA, the CDR3 is TGTGCTCTTGGGGAATTGGGCCCTTACTGGGGGATACCCAATCCCGACAAACTCATCTTT. Its protein product is CALGELGPYWGIPNPDKLIF. The V and J genes are TRDV1 and TRDJ1, with 12 nucleotides matching TRDD3. In the absence of a J gene in TCRdb, the DNA was matched to germline to assign it here. Germline-derived CDR1 and CDR2 are TSWWSYY and QGS. This CDR3 contains 20 residues.